This T cell receptor (beta chain) was sequenced during a study of CD8+CD57+ T cells in acquired aplastic anemia. For the study at large: Sorted CD4+ plus CD8+ cells gave DNA averaging around 3.2 ug.

Notes on the study in general: Patients and controls turned out to have 25 to 35 CD8+ CDR3 sequences in common.

Patients chosen for sequencing had shown CD8+CD57+ cell expansion by flow cytometry. Patients uniformly had severe acquired aplastic anemia. None of the patients had been given any therapy when their blood was sampled. The CDR3 contains 15 residues. J was trimmed by 6 bases and V by 3 bases; bases with no gene match: 6. Germline assignment: CDR1 DFQATT and CDR2 SNEGSKA (reference sequence). Genomic DNA served as template for TCR beta VDJ and CDR3 profiling. TCRdb re-called the reads with MiXCR, one entry per CDR3 protein. The sample contains 200,000 or so distinct CDR3 sequences, roughly 50% of which appear only once. This clonotype was recorded a few times. Its antigen is still unknown. This clone may be a read error of a much larger clone one base away.

J is TRBJ1-5 and V is TRBV20-1, with TRBD1 identical over 12 bases. This TCR was sampled from a human donor with aplastic anemia. The material sequenced was sorted CD4+, CD8+, or CD8+CD57+ T cells (not recorded which) from PBMCs. The CDR3, as DNA: TGCAGTGCTAGCGGGACAGGGGGCTTCAGTCAGCCCCAGCATTTT. It is translated as CSASGTGGFSQPQHF.